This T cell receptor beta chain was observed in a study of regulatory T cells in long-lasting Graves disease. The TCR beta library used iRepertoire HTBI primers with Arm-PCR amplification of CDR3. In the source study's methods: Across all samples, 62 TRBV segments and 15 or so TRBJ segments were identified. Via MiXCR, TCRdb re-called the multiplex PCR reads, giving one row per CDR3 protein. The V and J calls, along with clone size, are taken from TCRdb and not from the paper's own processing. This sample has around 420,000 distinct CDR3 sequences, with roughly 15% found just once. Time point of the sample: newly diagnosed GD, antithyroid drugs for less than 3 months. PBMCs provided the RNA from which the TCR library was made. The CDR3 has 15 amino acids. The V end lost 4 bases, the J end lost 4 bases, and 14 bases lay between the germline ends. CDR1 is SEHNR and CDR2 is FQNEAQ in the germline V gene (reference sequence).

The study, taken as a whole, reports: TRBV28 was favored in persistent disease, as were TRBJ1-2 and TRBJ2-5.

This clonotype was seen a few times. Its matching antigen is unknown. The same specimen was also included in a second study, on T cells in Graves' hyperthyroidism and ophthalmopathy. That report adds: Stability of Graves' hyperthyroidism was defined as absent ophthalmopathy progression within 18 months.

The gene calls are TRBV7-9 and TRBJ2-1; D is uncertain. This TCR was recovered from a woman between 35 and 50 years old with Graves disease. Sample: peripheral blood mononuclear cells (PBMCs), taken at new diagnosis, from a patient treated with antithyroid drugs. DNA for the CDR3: TGTGCCAGCAGCTCCCTGGGCAGGCGATACAATGAGCAGTTCTTC. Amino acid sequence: CASSSLGRRYNEQFF.